A single sample is the source of the 6 T cell receptor beta chains below, sequenced in a study of identical twins. TCRdb itself ran the 5' RACE reads through MiXCR, one entry per CDR3 protein. Of 200,000 to 250,000 distinct CDR3 sequences listed, about 14% were seen once; the top ten hold approximately 8.2%. Sequencing was carried out using memory (CD45RO+) T cells sorted from blood. The receptors stem from a woman in her late teens or twenties in good health.

This clonotype was seen a few times. This chain uses TRBV30 with TRBJ2-1; D tentatively reads TRBD1 or TRBD2 (6 bases each). This CDR3 region has 13 residues. The V gene lost 2 bases and the J gene lost 7 bases, with 12 bases spanning the gap. Germline V CDR1 and CDR2: GTSNPN, SVGIG (reference sequence). The CDR3 region is CAWSKGGSNEQFF. The DNA for the CDR3 is TGTGCCTGGAGTAAGGGGGGTTCTAATGAGCAGTTCTTC.

This clonotype occurred many times. The V call is TRBV6-6, the J call TRBJ2-1; D might be TRBD1 (5 bases). The V gene's germline CDR1 is MNHNY and CDR2 SVGAGI (reference sequence). The CDR3 is 13 amino acids. V lost 1 base to trimming and J lost 7 bases, with 8 bases between them. The CDR3 protein is CASSYLGPNEQFF. The CDR3 DNA sequence: TGTGCCAGCAGTTACTTGGGGCCGAATGAGCAGTTCTTC.

This rearrangement joins TRBV5-4 to TRBJ1-2; unclear D gene. CDR1 is SGHNT and CDR2 is YYREEE in the germline V gene (reference sequence). Trimming left V 5 bases short and J 2 bases short, with 13 bases between. The CDR3 runs to 14 residues. CDR3 sequence reads: CASSTGATNYGYTF. The CDR3 DNA follows: TGTGCCAGCAGTACGGGAGCCACCAACTATGGCTACACCTTC. Supplemented by reference TRBV5-4 and TRBJ1-2, the full variable domain reads ETGVTQSPTHLIKTRGQQVTLRCSSQSGHNTVSWYQQALGQGPQFIFQYYREEENGRGNFPPRFSGLQFPNYSSELNVNALELDDSALYLCASSTGATNYGYTFGSGTRLTVV.

V gene TRBV11-2 combines with J gene TRBJ1-3; D possibly corresponds to TRBD1 (6 bases). This CDR3 contains 16 residues. Trimming shortened V by 1 base and J by 0 bases, and 10 bases separated the two germline ends. Germline CDR1 is SGHAT and CDR2 is FQNNGV. As DNA, the CDR3 is TGTGCCAGCAGCTTAGGGCGGGACACCTCTGGAAACACCATATATTTT. It translates to CASSLGRDTSGNTIYF.

This clonotype showed up many times. The gene calls are TRBV4-3 and TRBJ2-7; unclear D gene. V was trimmed by 0 bases and J by 0 bases, leaving 24 bases between them. The CDR3 spans 20 residues. Germline V lookup: CDR1 LGHNA, CDR2 YSLEER. CDR3: CASSQEAVVLGRRNSYEQYF. The CDR3 DNA sequence: TGCGCCAGCAGCCAAGAGGCTGTAGTGCTAGGTAGGAGAAACTCCTACGAGCAGTACTTC.

This clonotype appeared many times. The chain carries TRBV10-3 and TRBJ2-3; no definite D call. Germline V gene lookup returns CDR1 ENHRY and CDR2 SYGVKD. This CDR3 spans 13 amino acids. V was shortened by 4 bases and J by 2 bases, with 7 bases between the two germline ends. Here the CDR3 reads CAISGGTTDTQYF. The DNA for the CDR3 is TGTGCCATCAGTGGCGGCACCACAGATACGCAGTATTTT.